The entry that follows covers one T cell receptor beta chain sequence. Antigen: not known. The method was immunoSEQ multiplex PCR; TCRdb's version includes in-frame clones alone and lacks a portion of them. Counted here are 250,000 to 400,000 clones, roughly 88% occurring once; the ten biggest clones make up around 0.96%. The donors were part of the validation cohort, which consisted of under 150 subjects and was separate from the first cohort of about 720 subjects. The data were obtained in a study of cytomegalovirus exposure and HLA in healthy donors. Across the whole study: Both the roughly 120 validation repertoires and the approximately 700 first-cohort repertoires used the same platform, as reported by a later analysis.

The CDR3 contains 16 residues. Trimming removed 1 base at V and 0 bases at J, with 9 bases between. Germline CDR1 KGHSH, CDR2 LQKENI. Whole-study results and caveats: Most TCR sequences were uncommon, yet certain public TCRs appeared in many donors. Cytomegalovirus-associated status was assigned to some 160 TCR beta chains.

What was sequenced was PBMCs. V and J are TRBV18 and TRBJ1-4; D is uncertain. The TCR was taken from a man younger than 45 in good health and CMV-seronegative. The CDR3 is CASSPLGSSTNEKLFF. CDR3 nucleotides: TGTGCCAGCTCACCACTGGGCTCCTCAACTAATGAAAAACTGTTTTTT. Drawing the rest from reference TRBV18 and TRBJ1-4, the complete variable domain is NAGVMQNPRHLVRRRGQEARLRCSPMKGHSHVYWYRQLPEEGLKFMVYLQKENIIDESGMPKERFSAEFPKEGPSILRIQQVVRGDSAAYFCASSPLGSSTNEKLFFGSGTQLSVL.